Following are 24 T cell receptor beta chains from one sample sequenced in a study of T cells after yellow fever vaccination. TCRdb independently ran MiXCR on the 5' RACE reads; one entry per CDR3 protein. The data show under 50,000 distinct CDR3 sequences, with approximately 6.3% seen just once and 10% held by the top ten. This sample comprised PBMCs, either bulk or a sorted T-cell subset (CD4+, CD8+, memory, or dextramer-sorted; not recorded which), obtained 45 days after the yellow fever booster vaccination. These receptors were collected from a man aged 30-40 years who received the YFV17D yellow fever vaccine.

There are many counts of this clonotype. The chain employs TRBV5-6 and TRBJ2-1; TRBD1 matches at 7 bases. The CDR3 has 17 amino acids. In germline, CDR1 is SGHDT, CDR2 YYEEEE. Trimming removed 0 bases from V and 2 bases from J; junction bases left unmatched: 8. The CDR3 region is CASSLVGDRVTYNEQFF. In nucleotides, the CDR3 is TGTGCCAGCAGCTTGGTGGGAGACAGGGTCACCTACAATGAGCAGTTCTTC.

As to this clonotype: It may be a read error: a sequence one base away is much more abundant. The chain carries TRBV5-6 and TRBJ2-4; 7 nucleotides line up with TRBD2. The CDR3 has 13 amino acids. Germline V gene sequence: CDR1 SGHDT, CDR2 YYEEEE. The junction had 5 bases not matched to a gene; V was cut back by 6 bases and J by 5 bases. CDR3 nucleotide sequence: TGTGCCAGCAACCCCACTAGCGAAAACATTCAGTACTTC. Translating it yields CASNPTSENIQYF.

The chain combines TRBV9 with TRBJ1-1; 9 nucleotides line up with TRBD1. This CDR3 is built from 12 residues. Germline CDR1 and CDR2: SGDLS and YYNGEE. The V segment lost 10 bases and the J segment 3 bases; nucleotides outside the gene matches: 4. The CDR3 spells CASGQGYTEAFF. The CDR3 DNA reads TGTGCCTCGGGACAGGGATACACTGAAGCTTTCTTT.

In this sample, this clonotype turned up once. The rearrangement joins TRBV5-6 to TRBJ1-2, with D uncertain. V lost 9 bases to trimming and J lost 2 bases, with 14 bases between them. The CDR3 totals 13 residues. Germline V gene data show CDR1 as SGHDT and CDR2 as YYEEEE. The CDR3 spells CAMSPGLNYGYTF. The DNA of the CDR3 is TGTGCCATGAGCCCCGGGCTCAACTATGGCTACACCTTC.

This clonotype was recorded at least ten times. The CDR3 protein is CASSPYRDETQYF. Written as DNA, the CDR3 is TGTGCCAGCTCACCATACAGGGACGAGACCCAGTACTTC. The chain is built from TRBV18 and TRBJ2-5; perhaps TRBD1 as D (6 bases). The CDR3 is 13 amino acids. Trimming took off 2 bases at V and 5 bases at J, with 9 bases between the two ends. The germline V gene encodes CDR1 KGHSH and CDR2 LQKENI.

This clonotype was observed at least ten times. V usage is TRBV20-1 and J usage is TRBJ2-2; D remains ambiguous. With 2 bases removed from V and 5 bases from J, the gap between germline ends came to 6 bases. The V gene's germline CDR1 is DFQATT and CDR2 SNEGSKA (reference sequence). The CDR3 has 12 residues. The CDR3: CSARNGTGELFF. In DNA, the CDR3 is TGCAGTGCTAGAAACGGGACCGGGGAGCTGTTTTTT.

On this clonotype: It may be a read error: a sequence one base away is much more abundant. V and J are TRBV19 and TRBJ1-5, with 7 bases identical to TRBD1. CDR3 length: 13 residues. The germline V gene encodes CDR1 LNHDA and CDR2 SQIVND (reference sequence). Germline trimming cut 5 bases from V and 7 bases from J; bases unmatched to any gene: 5. CDR3 amino acids: CASSDRVKQPQHF. The CDR3, as DNA: TGTGCCAGTAGTGACAGGGTCAAGCAGCCCCAGCATTTT.

This clonotype was detected ten times or more. This chain joins TRBV20-1 and TRBJ1-1; D unresolved. Trimming took 5 bases from V and 1 from J, leaving 11 bases between them. The CDR3 length is 13 residues. Per germline, CDR1 DFQATT and CDR2 SNEGSKA (reference sequence). CDR3 sequence reads: CSADRRRNTEAFF. The CDR3 DNA sequence: TGCAGTGCTGATCGGCGGCGGAACACTGAAGCTTTCTTT.

This clonotype was observed many times. The chain has TRBV9 and TRBJ2-3; D uncertain. Trimming cost V 3 bases and J 2 bases, with 4 bases left between them. Per germline, CDR1 SGDLS and CDR2 YYNGEE. This CDR3 has 12 residues. The CDR3 DNA reads as TGTGCCAGCAGCGGTGACACAGATACGCAGTATTTT. Its protein is CASSGDTDTQYF.

Comment on this clonotype: One end of the junction varies from germline; a read error may be responsible. This chain links TRBV5-5 with TRBJ2-3; D not resolved. This CDR3 contains 14 residues. Germline CDR1 and CDR2: SGHKS and YYEKEE (reference sequence). The CDR3 coding sequence is TGTGCCATCAGCCCCGGACCCCTCTCAGATACGCAGTATTTT. Translation gives CAISPGPLSDTQYF.

This chain links TRBV20-1 with TRBJ2-1; 8 bases align to TRBD2. In germline, CDR1 is DFQATT, CDR2 SNEGSKA (reference sequence). The CDR3 has 15 amino acids. Germline trimming cut 2 bases from V and 6 bases from J; bases unmatched to any gene: 9. CDR3: CSARRAAGGGNEQFF. DNA of the CDR3: TGCAGTGCTAGACGGGCGGCGGGAGGCGGCAATGAGCAGTTCTTC.

Many counts were recorded for this clonotype. This sequence joins TRBV29-1 and TRBJ1-2, with 7 nucleotides matching TRBD1. The J segment lost 4 bases and the V segment lost 7 bases, leaving 15 bases of the junction unmatched. The CDR3 is 15 residues long. Germline CDR1 reads SQVTM; CDR2 reads ANQGSEA. In DNA, the CDR3 is TGCAGCGCCTGGGATCCGGGACAGACTATCTATGGCTACACCTTC. This gives the protein CSAWDPGQTIYGYTF.

This clonotype showed up many times. This chain links TRBV3-1 with TRBJ1-2; D not certain. Germline V gene data show CDR1 as LGHDT and CDR2 as YNNKEL (reference sequence). The CDR3 loop spans 14 amino acids. The V and J ends lost 4 bases and 3 bases respectively, with 12 bases between them. The CDR3 here is CASSLRGSYYGYTF. As DNA, the CDR3 is TGTGCCAGCAGCCTCCGCGGGAGTTACTATGGCTACACCTTC.

A few counts support this clonotype. The V and J genes are TRBV7-2 and TRBJ2-7; no definite D call. This CDR3 comprises 15 residues. Trimming removed 4 bases at V and 3 bases at J, with 16 bases between. In germline, CDR1 is SGHTA, CDR2 FQGNSA. CDR3: CASSSTLDRFYEQYF. CDR3 DNA sequence: TGTGCCAGCAGCTCGACCCTCGATCGATTCTACGAGCAGTACTTC.

CDR3 DNA sequence: TGTGCCAGCACACCCTCTTGGGGACTAGTGCCCGACAATGAGCAGTTCTTC. Translated, it gives CASTPSWGLVPDNEQFF. V is TRBV27 and J is TRBJ2-1; 8 bases are shared with TRBD2. The CDR3 consists of 17 residues. Trimming took 7 bases from V and 5 from J; bases not matched to a gene: 16. Germline V gives CDR1 MNHEY, CDR2 SMNVEV (reference sequence).

Worth noting for this clonotype: One end of the junction varies from germline; a read error may be responsible. This sequence joins TRBV7-7 and TRBJ2-1; TRBD1 aligns across 8 bases. Germline CDR1 SSHAT, CDR2 FNYEAQ (reference sequence). The CDR3 is 14 amino acids. CDR3 sequence: CASSSRQGHSEQFF. The CDR3 bases are TGTGCTAGCAGCTCAAGACAGGGGCATAGTGAGCAGTTCTTC.

This sequence joins TRBV3-1 and TRBJ1-1; 7 bases fit TRBD1. CDR3 size: 12 residues. J lost 9 bases, V lost 4 bases, and 5 bases had no gene match. Germline assignment: CDR1 LGHDT and CDR2 YNNKEL (reference sequence). This CDR3 is CASSPGTAKAFF. The CDR3 DNA sequence: TGTGCCAGCAGCCCGGGGACAGCCAAAGCTTTCTTT.

The chain uses TRBV5-1 and TRBJ2-1; the D gene is possibly TRBD1 (5 bases). The CDR3 is 17 residues long. Germline CDR1 SGHRS, CDR2 YFSETQ. The germline V and J ends were trimmed by 4 bases and 6 bases, with 23 bases remaining between them. CDR3 in DNA: TGCGCCAGCAGCATGGTCGACAGTCCTTCCCCAGGCAATGAGCAGTTCTTC. This codes for CASSMVDSPSPGNEQFF.

This rearrangement joins TRBV12-3 or TRBV12-4 to TRBJ2-3; D assignment may be TRBD1 or TRBD2 (6 bases each). CDR3 length: 15 residues. The V end was cut by 6 bases, the J end by 1 base, with 14 bases between. CDR3 in DNA: TGTGCCAGCAGGCGGGACATTGGGCGCACAGATACGCAGTATTTT. This gives the protein CASRRDIGRTDTQYF.

This clonotype was recorded a few times. The chain combines TRBV13 with TRBJ2-6, with D possibly being TRBD1 (5 bases). Trimming took 4 bases from V and 4 from J, leaving 17 bases between them. The CDR3 totals 17 residues. CDR1 PRHDT and CDR2 FYEKMQ come from the germline V gene (reference sequence). The CDR3 sequence is CASSYQGRVVGANVLTF. CDR3 nucleotide sequence: TGTGCCAGCAGCTACCAGGGCAGGGTGGTGGGGGCCAACGTCCTGACTTTC. The whole variable domain, filled in from reference TRBV13 and TRBJ2-6, reads AAGVIQSPRHLIKEKRETATLKCYPIPRHDTVYWYQQGPGQDPQFLISFYEKMQSDKGSIPDRFSAQQFSDYHSELNMSSLELGDSALYFCASSYQGRVVGANVLTFGAGSRLTVL.

This clonotype was found many times. The chain recombines TRBV20-1 with TRBJ2-5; TRBD2 aligns across 8 bases. The germline CDR1 and CDR2 sequences are DFQATT and SNEGSKA (reference sequence). The trim removed 3 bases at V and 5 bases at J, leaving 14 bases unmatched. The CDR3 contains 16 residues. The CDR3 spells CSAREASGRIRETQYF. CDR3 coding DNA: TGCAGTGCTAGGGAGGCCAGCGGGAGAATACGCGAGACCCAGTACTTC.

This clonotype was detected many times. This chain joins TRBV5-5 and TRBJ2-7; 11 bases are shared with TRBD2. J gave up 0 bases and V 4 bases, and 12 bases lay outside the gene matches. The CDR3 contains 18 residues. Looked up from germline, CDR1 is SGHKS and CDR2 is YYEKEE (reference sequence). CDR3 DNA: TGTGCCAGCAGCAGCTTGCCTCCTAGCGGGGGGATCTCCTACGAGCAGTACTTC. Amino acid sequence: CASSSLPPSGGISYEQYF.

CDR3 in amino acids: CASSPAFRGYNSPLHF. The CDR3 DNA reads TGTGCCAGTAGTCCCGCGTTCAGGGGCTATAATTCACCCCTCCACTTT. The V gene is TRBV19, the J gene TRBJ1-6; D might be TRBD1 (6 bases). The V end was cut by 5 bases, the J end by 3 bases, with 14 bases between. In germline, CDR1 is LNHDA, CDR2 SQIVND (reference sequence). The CDR3 runs 16 residues.

This clonotype was detected many times. V gene TRBV4-3 combines with J gene TRBJ1-4; 7 positions match TRBD1. The CDR3 totals 15 residues. Germline loops: CDR1 LGHNA, CDR2 YSLEER. The ends lost 1 base at V and 5 bases at J; junction bases unmatched: 4. CDR3 in DNA: TGCGCCAGCAGCCAAGGGGGACAGAGGAATGAAAAACTGTTTTTT. Amino acid sequence: CASSQGGQRNEKLFF.